The clone carrying this T cell receptor (beta chain) was found once. What it binds is not known. The data were obtained in a study of T cell responses to AZD1222 COVID-19 vaccine. Findings of the study overall: Just a handful of AZD1222 recipients tested seropositive at baseline. CD4 TCRs covered the whole spike, strongest at regions 160-218 and 743-854. Sampling that yielded the repertoires occurred only after the peak T cell response. Donors were chiefly white British, with a greater number of females, and clonal diversity was perhaps underestimated.

Sequenced by immunoSEQ multiplex PCR; TCRdb stores in-frame clones only, minus some. The sample lists 77,000 or so clones, around 87% occurring once. V lost 0 bases and J 2 bases, leaving 14 bases between the germline ends. Germline V lookup: CDR1 LGHNA, CDR2 YSLEER. There are 16 residues in the CDR3. This TCR was recovered from an adult in good health. Sample: peripheral blood, taken on day 0 of AZD1222 vaccination. The chain recombines TRBV4-3 with TRBJ2-7; either TRBD1 or TRBD2 may supply D (5 bases each). In DNA, the CDR3 is TGCGCCAGCAGCCAAGATAGGGAGTGGGGCGCCTACGAGCAGTACTTC. Its translation: CASSQDREWGAYEQYF.